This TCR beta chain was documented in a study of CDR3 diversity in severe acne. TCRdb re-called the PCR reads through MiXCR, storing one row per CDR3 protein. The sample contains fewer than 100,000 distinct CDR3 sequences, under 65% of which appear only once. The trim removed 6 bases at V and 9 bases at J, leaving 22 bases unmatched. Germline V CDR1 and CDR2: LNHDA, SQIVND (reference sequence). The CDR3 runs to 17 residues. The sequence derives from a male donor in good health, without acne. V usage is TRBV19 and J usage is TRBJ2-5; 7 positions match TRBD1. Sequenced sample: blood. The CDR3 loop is CASSRTGRMGSNQPQYF. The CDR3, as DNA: TGTGCCAGTAGCCGGACAGGTAGGATGGGTAGCAATCAGCCCCAGTACTTC.